This T cell receptor (beta chain) was captured in a study of cytomegalovirus exposure and HLA in healthy donors. General study results and limits: Earlier findings revealed that most TCR beta V segments proved productive either about 87% or about 30% of the time. Analysis was performed later, and it showed HLA-associated TCR beta chains to be more clonally expanded than equally common others.

Primers for the PCR totalled 60 Vbeta and 13 Jbeta. The repertoire was sequenced with immunoSEQ multiplex PCR; TCRdb's copy has only in-frame clones and lacks some. The sample has roughly 100,000 clones, 81% seen once. Notes on this clone: Its cognate antigen is unknown.

Germline trimming cut 6 bases from V and 2 bases from J; bases unmatched to any gene: 7. CDR1 is ENHRY, CDR2 SYGVKD, per germline. There are 15 residues in the CDR3. The sequenced material came from PBMCs. This clonotype was obtained from a human donor in good health. The chain is built from TRBV10-3 and TRBJ2-7; 10 bases agree with TRBD1. The CDR3 DNA reads TGTGCCATCAGCTCCGGACAGGGGGGGCCCTACGAGCAGTACTTC. Its translation: CAISSGQGGPYEQYF.